The 31 T cell receptor beta chains given below trace back to one sample, sequenced in a study of metastatic and nonmetastatic thyroid tumors. Thyroid surgery took place with no prior treatment in any patient. TCRdb re-processed the PCR reads through MiXCR. The table includes a few thousand clones, 22% detected once. Sequenced: tumor tissue. These receptors came from a male donor with papillary thyroid cancer or a benign thyroid nodule (not recorded which). Some clones in this sample may be carry-over from other donors' samples.

This clone was detected only a few times. This rearrangement joins TRBV28 to TRBJ2-7; 14 bases match TRBD2. From germline, CDR1 is MDHEN and CDR2 SYDVKM. The CDR3 runs 18 residues. V shed 1 base, J shed 2 bases, and the junction held 7 bases outside the gene matches. CDR3 sequence (DNA): TGTGCCAGCAGTTTATTTCCGCCGACTAGCGGGAGGGCCTACGAGCAGTACTTC. Translating gives CASSLFPPTSGRAYEQYF. The full variable domain, rest sourced from reference TRBV28 and TRBJ2-7, is DVKVTQSSRYLVKRTGEKVFLECVQDMDHENMFWYRQDPGLGLRLIYFSYDVKMKEKGDIPEGYSVSREKKERFSLILESASTNQTSMYLCASSLFPPTSGRAYEQYFGPGTRLTVT.

This clone was counted ten times or more. The gene calls are TRBV30 and TRBJ1-4, with D uncertain. The CDR3 is 12 amino acids. Trimming took off 2 bases at V and 10 bases at J, with 11 bases between the two ends. The germline V gene encodes CDR1 GTSNPN and CDR2 SVGIG (reference sequence). In DNA, the CDR3 is TGTGCCTGGAGTTTCCCCGGCAGAAAACTGTTTTTT. Its protein product is CAWSFPGRKLFF.

The chain recombines TRBV28 with TRBJ2-7; D ambiguous. V was trimmed by 7 bases and J by 2 bases, leaving 21 bases between them. CDR1 MDHEN and CDR2 SYDVKM come from the germline V gene. The CDR3 is made up of 16 amino acids. In nucleotides, the CDR3 is TGTGCCAGCAACTTAAGGTCCGATTTCGGCGCCTACGAGCAGTACTTC. Translation: CASNLRSDFGAYEQYF.

By frequency in the sample, this clone is medium-sized. The chain employs TRBV10-2 and TRBJ2-2; D possibly corresponds to TRBD1 (5 bases). Germline V CDR1 and CDR2: WSHSY, SAAADI. The length of the CDR3 is 15 residues. Trimming removed 7 bases from V and 6 bases from J, with 18 bases in between. The CDR3 spells CASNTFRPGSGELFF. The CDR3 region has the DNA TGCGCCAGCAATACCTTCAGACCAGGGTCCGGGGAGCTGTTTTTT.

The sample holds many counts of this clone. The chain joins TRBV16 to TRBJ2-1; a weak D match, TRBD2 (6 bases). Trimming stripped 4 bases from V and 1 base from J, with 8 bases between. Per germline, CDR1 KGHSY and CDR2 FQNENV. The length of the CDR3 is 14 residues. CDR3 region: CASSPAGSYNEQFF. As DNA, the CDR3 is TGTGCCAGCAGCCCGGCGGGATCCTACAATGAGCAGTTCTTC.

This clone has just a few counts. The rearrangement uses TRBV12-3 or TRBV12-4 and TRBJ1-6; 8 bases are shared with TRBD1. V was clipped by 6 bases and J by 4 bases; unmatched bases: 8. This CDR3 comprises 16 residues. CDR3 bases: TGTGCCAGCAGCCTCAATCAGGGGGCTTATAATTCACCCCTCCACTTT. Protein: CASSLNQGAYNSPLHF.

CDR3 loop: CASSSGQGIDYGYTF. In nucleotides, the CDR3 is TGCGCCAGCAGCAGTGGACAGGGGATCGACTATGGCTACACCTTC. The J gene is TRBJ1-2, the V gene TRBV5-1; 9 nucleotides line up with TRBD1. The CDR3 extends over 15 amino acids. Germline V gene lookup returns CDR1 SGHRS and CDR2 YFSETQ. With V trimmed by 4 bases and J by 3 bases, 7 bases remained unmatched.

The V and J genes are TRBV19 and TRBJ1-1; no firm D call. V lost 3 bases and J lost 6, with 8 bases in between. Germline assignment: CDR1 LNHDA and CDR2 SQIVND (reference sequence). This CDR3 region has 12 residues. The CDR3 here is CASSIDRAEAFF. The CDR3 DNA sequence: TGTGCCAGTAGTATTGACCGGGCTGAAGCTTTCTTT.

The rearrangement uses TRBV9 and TRBJ2-7; 11 bases fit TRBD1. The germline V gene encodes CDR1 SGDLS and CDR2 YYNGEE. The junction had 2 bases not matched to a gene; V was cut back by 2 bases and J by 7 bases. The CDR3 covers 13 residues. The DNA for the CDR3 is TGTGCCAGCAGCGTTGGGACAGGGGGTGAGCAGTACTTC. Protein product: CASSVGTGGEQYF.

The rearrangement joins TRBV2 to TRBJ2-7; maybe TRBD2 (6 bases). The CDR3 runs 14 residues. The V gene lost 7 bases and the J gene lost 0 bases, with 13 bases spanning the gap. CDR1 and CDR2 from the germline V gene are SNHLY and FYNNEI. The CDR3 is CASTGLPISYEQYF. The CDR3 DNA follows: TGTGCCAGCACCGGACTACCAATCTCCTACGAGCAGTACTTC.

The CDR3 protein is CASSPLDNQPQHF. DNA for the CDR3: TGTGCCAGCAGTCCCCTCGACAATCAGCCCCAGCATTTT. This sequence joins TRBV6-1 and TRBJ1-5, with D unclear. Looked up from germline, CDR1 is MNHNS and CDR2 is SASEGT. The CDR3 is made up of 13 amino acids. V was pared by 5 bases and J by 3 bases, with 8 bases between.

This chain uses TRBV6-1 with TRBJ2-7; TRBD2 matches 12 bases. Germline CDR1 reads MNHNS; CDR2 reads SASEGT. The CDR3 sequence is 16 residues long. V lost 5 bases, J lost 1 base, and 6 bases stayed unmatched. Here the CDR3 DNA reads TGTGCCAGCAGTCAAAGACTAGCGGGAGAGTCCTACGAGCAGTACTTC. Amino acid sequence: CASSQRLAGESYEQYF.

J is TRBJ2-3 and V is TRBV12-3 or TRBV12-4; D gene ambiguous. The CDR3 length is 15 residues. The V gene lost 2 bases and the J gene lost 4 bases, with 13 bases spanning the gap. As DNA, the CDR3 is TGTGCCAGCAGTTTAACGGCACTCGACTCAGATACGCAGTATTTT. Its protein product is CASSLTALDSDTQYF.

Relative to its sample, this clone is medium-sized. The chain couples TRBV24-1 to TRBJ2-2; D is unclear. The CDR3 totals 14 residues. The V end lost 2 bases, the J end lost 4 bases, and 7 bases lay between the germline ends. Per the germline V gene, CDR1 is KGHDR and CDR2 is SFDVKD. CDR3 DNA: TGTGCCACCAGTGATTACTCGAGCACCGGGGAGCTGTTTTTT. Translating it yields CATSDYSSTGELFF.

J is TRBJ1-1 and V is TRBV27; 9 bases map to TRBD1. V was clipped by 10 bases and J by 0 bases; unmatched bases: 3. CDR3 length: 13 amino acids. Germline V gene data show CDR1 as MNHEY and CDR2 as SMNVEV (reference sequence). The CDR3 DNA reads as TGTGCCACCAGGACAGGGGTGAACACTGAAGCTTTCTTT. Translation: CATRTGVNTEAFF.

The chain uses TRBV11-1 and TRBJ2-7; D unresolved. The CDR3 is 15 residues long. Trimming took off 1 base at V and 2 bases at J, with 12 bases between the two ends. Germline V gene data show CDR1 as SGHAT and CDR2 as FQDESV (reference sequence). The CDR3 reads CASSLDVAVTYEQYF. The CDR3 nucleotides are TGTGCCAGCAGCTTAGATGTGGCAGTCACCTACGAGCAGTACTTC.

This clone was detected only a few times. A clone one base away is much larger, so this may be a read error. The CDR3 ends on some other residue instead of the conserved phenylalanine or tryptophan, so this is likely a read error. The J gene is TRBJ2-5, the V gene TRBV28, with TRBD2 as a possible D gene (5 bases). The CDR3 has 13 amino acids. CDR1 and CDR2 from the germline V gene are MDHEN and SYDVKM. The V end was cut by 8 bases, the J end by 2 bases, with 12 bases between. CDR3 sequence reads: CASESGPQETQYL. CDR3 coding DNA: TGTGCCAGCGAAAGCGGACCACAAGAGACCCAGTACCTC.

A few counts support this clone. The chain has TRBV6-1 and TRBJ2-7; 8 bases agree with TRBD1. Germline CDR1 reads MNHNS; CDR2 reads SASEGT. The CDR3 runs 14 residues. The trim removed 2 bases at V and 4 bases at J, leaving 4 bases unmatched. CDR3 DNA sequence: TGTGCCAGCAGTGAAAGGGGACAGGAGTACGAGCAGTACTTC. Translation: CASSERGQEYEQYF.

This clone was seen many times. The J gene is TRBJ2-4, the V gene TRBV29-1; maybe TRBD1 (5 bases). Germline V gene lookup returns CDR1 SQVTM and CDR2 ANQGSEA. The CDR3 runs to 13 residues. Trimming cost V 6 bases and J 1 base, with 10 bases left between them. CDR3 sequence reads: CSVHPGAKNIQYF. CDR3 in DNA: TGCAGCGTCCACCCAGGGGCCAAAAACATTCAGTACTTC.

In this sample, this clone is medium-sized (0.01 to 0.1%). V usage is TRBV9 and J usage is TRBJ2-3, with TRBD2 matching over 8 bases. This CDR3 spans 17 amino acids. Germline-derived CDR1 and CDR2 are SGDLS and YYNGEE. V lost 7 bases to trimming and J lost 0 bases; unmatched junction nucleotides: 13. The CDR3 reads CASSRSGTSGSTDTQYF. DNA of the CDR3: TGTGCCAGCTCCCGTAGTGGTACTAGCGGAAGCACAGATACGCAGTATTTT.

This clone was picked up a small number of times. No conserved phenylalanine or tryptophan is present at the end of the CDR3, so a read error is the likely explanation. The CDR3, as DNA: TGTGCCAGCAGCTCTGACAGGGGGCTGAACGAGCAGTACCTC. It specifies CASSSDRGLNEQYL. V and J are TRBV27 and TRBJ2-7; TRBD1 aligns across 10 bases. CDR1 and CDR2 (germline): MNHEY, SMNVEV (reference sequence). Trimming at V came to 6 bases and at J to 5 bases, leaving 7 bases not matched to a gene. The CDR3 is 14 amino acids.

In this sample, this clone turned up a few times. The rearrangement links TRBV2 to TRBJ1-6; maybe TRBD1 (6 bases). V was trimmed by 4 bases and J by 9 bases, leaving 13 bases between them. Germline assignment: CDR1 SNHLY and CDR2 FYNNEI. The CDR3 sequence is 14 residues long. CDR3 nucleotides: TGTGCCAGCAGTGCTATGGACAGTCTTTCACCCCTCCACTTT. Its protein is CASSAMDSLSPLHF.

This clone has only a few counts. The chain employs TRBV6-1 and TRBJ1-2; the D is unclear. Germline CDR1 is MNHNS and CDR2 is SASEGT. Trimming shortened V by 6 bases and J by 12 bases, and 26 bases separated the two germline ends. This CDR3 has 15 amino acids. The CDR3 spells CASRRNSPASYVHTF. CDR3 DNA sequence: TGTGCCAGCAGGAGGAACAGCCCCGCGAGCTATGTCCACACCTTC.

This clone rates as medium-sized. The J gene is TRBJ1-1, the V gene TRBV12-3 or TRBV12-4; TRBD1 is a possible D gene (6 bases). The length of the CDR3 is 14 residues. V lost 6 bases, J lost 1 base, and 12 bases lay in between. CDR3 protein: CASRPSTGNTEAFF. CDR3 bases: TGTGCCAGCAGACCTTCGACAGGGAACACTGAAGCTTTCTTT.

The CDR3 sequence is CASSPQDRATTEAFF. The CDR3 coding sequence is TGTGCCAGTAGTCCTCAAGACAGGGCGACCACTGAAGCTTTCTTT. The chain is built from TRBV19 and TRBJ1-1, with 7 bases aligning to TRBD1. Germline-derived CDR1 and CDR2 are LNHDA and SQIVND (reference sequence). The CDR3 has 15 amino acids. V lost 5 bases and J lost 4; bases outside the gene matches: 10.

This clone was detected a few times. V usage is TRBV6-9 and J usage is TRBJ2-5; a weak D match, TRBD1 (5 bases). This CDR3 is built from 15 residues. CDR1 and CDR2 from the germline V gene are MNHGY and SVAAGI. Trimming took off 6 bases at V and 3 bases at J, with 17 bases between the two ends. This chain's CDR3 is CASRARDRSKETQYF. The CDR3, as DNA: TGTGCCAGCAGGGCCCGCGACAGATCTAAAGAGACCCAGTACTTC.

V is TRBV4-1 and J is TRBJ2-7; D possibly matches TRBD1 or TRBD2 (5 bases each). This CDR3 has 14 residues. Germline V gene lookup returns CDR1 MGHRA and CDR2 YSYEKL. V was cut by 4 bases and J by 3 bases, with 13 bases left in between. The CDR3 reads CASSLGERNYEQYF. In DNA, the CDR3 is TGCGCCAGCAGCCTAGGGGAGCGGAACTACGAGCAGTACTTC.

This clone occurred many times. The gene calls are TRBV20-1 and TRBJ2-1; D perhaps matches TRBD2 (5 bases). CDR1 and CDR2 from the germline V gene are DFQATT and SNEGSKA (reference sequence). Trimming cost V 8 bases and J 5 bases, with 16 bases left between them. The CDR3 runs 13 residues. The CDR3 loop reads CSRHSWENNEQFF. As DNA, the CDR3 is TGCAGTCGCCATTCTTGGGAGAACAATGAGCAGTTCTTC.

The chain combines TRBV20-1 with TRBJ2-1; TRBD2 matches 10 bases. There are 15 residues in the CDR3. The V gene end was trimmed by 0 bases and the J gene end by 6 bases; junction bases not matched to a gene: 5. Germline-derived CDR1 and CDR2 are DFQATT and SNEGSKA (reference sequence). CDR3 residues: CSARDGLAEANEQFF. DNA of the CDR3: TGCAGTGCTAGAGATGGACTAGCGGAGGCCAATGAGCAGTTCTTC.

This clone was observed once. V is TRBV20-1 and J is TRBJ2-1, with D maybe TRBD2 (7 bases). Germline assignment: CDR1 DFQATT and CDR2 SNEGSKA (reference sequence). With 0 bases removed from V and 12 bases from J, the gap between germline ends came to 18 bases. This CDR3 has 14 amino acids. The CDR3 DNA follows: TGCAGTGCTAGAGATCGGGGGGCGCCAAAGGTGCAGTTCTTC. This translates into CSARDRGAPKVQFF.

The chain recombines TRBV7-3 with TRBJ2-1; 9 positions agree with TRBD2. V lost 1 base and J lost 8; bases outside the gene matches: 9. This CDR3 is 16 amino acids long. Germline V gene sequence: CDR1 SGHTA, CDR2 FQGTGA. CDR3 region: CASSLMPGTSLDEQFF. The CDR3 DNA is TGTGCCAGCAGCTTAATGCCCGGGACTAGCCTCGATGAGCAGTTCTTC.